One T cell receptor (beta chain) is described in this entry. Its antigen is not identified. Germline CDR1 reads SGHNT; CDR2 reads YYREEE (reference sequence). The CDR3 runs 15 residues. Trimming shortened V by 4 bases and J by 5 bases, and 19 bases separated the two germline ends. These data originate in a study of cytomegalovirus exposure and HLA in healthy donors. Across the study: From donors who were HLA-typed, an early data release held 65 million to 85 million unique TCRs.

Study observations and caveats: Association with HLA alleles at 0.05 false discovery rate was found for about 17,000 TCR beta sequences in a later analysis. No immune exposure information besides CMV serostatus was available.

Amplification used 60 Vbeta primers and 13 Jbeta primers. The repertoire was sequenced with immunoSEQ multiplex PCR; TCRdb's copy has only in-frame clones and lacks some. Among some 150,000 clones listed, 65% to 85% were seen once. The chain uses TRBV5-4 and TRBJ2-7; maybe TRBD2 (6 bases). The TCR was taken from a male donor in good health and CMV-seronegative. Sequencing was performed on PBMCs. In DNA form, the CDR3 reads TGTGCCAGCAGCCTCTCCTTGGAGGGCCTAAACGAGCAGTACTTC. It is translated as CASSLSLEGLNEQYF.